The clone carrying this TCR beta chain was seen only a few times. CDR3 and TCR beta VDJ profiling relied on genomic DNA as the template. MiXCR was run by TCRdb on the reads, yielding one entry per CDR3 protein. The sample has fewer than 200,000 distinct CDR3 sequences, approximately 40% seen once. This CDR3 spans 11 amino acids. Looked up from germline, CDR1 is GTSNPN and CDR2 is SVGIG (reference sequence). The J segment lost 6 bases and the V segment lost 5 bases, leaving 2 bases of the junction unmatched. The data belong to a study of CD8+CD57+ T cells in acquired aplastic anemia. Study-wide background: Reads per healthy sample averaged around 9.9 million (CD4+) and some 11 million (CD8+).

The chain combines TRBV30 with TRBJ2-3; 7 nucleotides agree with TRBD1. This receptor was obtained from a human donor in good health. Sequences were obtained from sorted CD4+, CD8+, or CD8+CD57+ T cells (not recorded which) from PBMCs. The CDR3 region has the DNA TGTGCCTGGGACAGGGCGGATACGCAGTATTTT. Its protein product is CAWDRADTQYF.